This T cell receptor beta chain appears in the sequencing data of a study of CD8 T cells in ankylosing spondylitis. Study-wide results and caveats: Significant enrichment of disease-linked clones was reportedly seen in matched ankylosing spondylitis synovial fluid. Ankylosing spondylitis blood appeared to be characterized by a TCR beta motif of about 8 highly homologous variants.

Library preparation for TCR beta used quantitative 5'-RACE with molecular barcodes. In TCRdb, the 5' RACE reads were re-called with MiXCR into one record per CDR3 protein. Here the sample spans fewer than 250,000 distinct CDR3 sequences, over 30% being singletons. Trimming removed 6 bases from V and 4 bases from J, with 23 bases in between. This CDR3 is built from 17 residues. CDR1 is MNHEY, CDR2 SMNVEV, per germline (reference sequence). Only a few counts were recorded for this clonotype. As yet, its antigen is unknown. The genes are TRBV27 and TRBJ2-3; D may be TRBD1 (6 bases). Sequenced sample: blood, either unsorted or a sorted T cell fraction (not recorded which). The sequence derives from a male donor with ankylosing spondylitis or in good health (not recorded which). CDR3 coding DNA: TGTGCCAGCAGACCTCGGTTGGCAGGGGCGATACCAGATACGCAGTATTTT. It codes for CASRPRLAGAIPDTQYF.